This TCR beta chain was profiled in a study of regulatory T cells in long-lasting Graves disease. Arm-PCR of CDR3 regions with iRepertoire HTBI primers generated TCR beta libraries. TCRdb reanalysed the multiplex PCR reads using MiXCR and keeps one entry per CDR3 protein. The sample shows about 290,000 distinct CDR3 sequences, 22% of them seen only once. This clonotype was recorded many times. Its antigen is unknown. This sample's time point: persistent/refractory GD, antithyroid drugs over 5 years with positive TRAb. Following extraction of RNA from PBMCs, that RNA was used to make the TCR library. General observations from the study: Persistent cases of Graves' showed reduced TCR diversity relative to newly diagnosed patients. New patients shared fewer public clonotypes (approximately 1,000) than persistent patients did (around 2,900).

Deletions cut 11 bases from V and 0 bases from J, with 14 bases between. The V gene's germline CDR1 is MNHEY and CDR2 SMNVEV (reference sequence). The CDR3 has 14 residues. The TCR sequence derives from a female donor with Graves disease. The chain uses TRBV27 and TRBJ1-5; D gene unclear. The source material was peripheral blood mononuclear cells (PBMCs), sampled when the disease was refractory, from a patient treated with antithyroid drugs. The CDR3 loop reads CAQSGVGSNQPQHF. CDR3 in DNA: TGTGCCCAAAGCGGGGTGGGTAGCAATCAGCCCCAGCATTTT.